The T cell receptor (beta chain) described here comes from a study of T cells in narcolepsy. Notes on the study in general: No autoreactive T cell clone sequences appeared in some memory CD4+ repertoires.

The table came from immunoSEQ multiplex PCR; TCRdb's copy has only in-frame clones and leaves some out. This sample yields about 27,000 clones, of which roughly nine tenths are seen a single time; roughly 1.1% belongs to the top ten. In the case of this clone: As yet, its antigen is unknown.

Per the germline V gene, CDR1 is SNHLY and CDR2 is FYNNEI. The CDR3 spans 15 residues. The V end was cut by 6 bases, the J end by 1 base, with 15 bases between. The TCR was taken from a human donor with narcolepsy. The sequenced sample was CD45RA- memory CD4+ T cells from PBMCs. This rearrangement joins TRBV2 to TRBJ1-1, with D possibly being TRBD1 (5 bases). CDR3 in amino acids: CASSVQGTGNTEAFF. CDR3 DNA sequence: TGTGCCAGCAGCGTTCAGGGAACTGGGAACACTGAAGCTTTCTTT.